This passage covers 30 T cell receptor beta chains from one sample sequenced in a study of PD-L1 blockade in urothelial cancer. The method was immunoSEQ multiplex PCR; TCRdb's version includes in-frame clones alone and lacks a portion of them. The sample has around 86,000 clones; roughly 80% are singletons. Time point of the sample: pretreatment peripheral blood. The starting material was PBMCs, obtained around atezolizumab (anti-PD-L1) treatment. These receptor sequences come from a man aged 40-55 years with urothelial cancer.

The V and J genes are TRBV27 and TRBJ2-7; 7 bases align to TRBD1. The germline V gene encodes CDR1 MNHEY and CDR2 SMNVEV (reference sequence). V was pared by 3 bases and J by 2 bases, with 16 bases of the junction left unmatched. The CDR3 length is 18 residues. Written as DNA, the CDR3 is TGTGCCAGCAGTTTGGGTCTTTCGGGCAGGGGGATCCCCTACGAGCAGTACTTC. Translated, it gives CASSLGLSGRGIPYEQYF.

The chain recombines TRBV6-6 with TRBJ1-1; weak D call: TRBD1 (5 bases). Between the trimmed V and J ends, which lost 0 bases and 8 bases, there was a span of 10 bases. The CDR3 covers 13 residues. CDR1 is MNHNY, CDR2 SVGAGI, per germline (reference sequence). In DNA, the CDR3 is TGTGCCAGCAGTTACTCGCGGGGGGGAGAAGCTTTCTTT. The encoded protein is CASSYSRGGEAFF.

The chain recombines TRBV10-3 with TRBJ1-1; 7 bases match TRBD1. J lost 1 base, V lost 6 bases, and 5 bases had no gene match. Germline V gives CDR1 ENHRY, CDR2 SYGVKD. This CDR3 has 14 residues. CDR3 loop: CAIRKTGENTEAFF. CDR3 sequence (DNA): TGTGCCATCAGAAAAACAGGGGAGAACACTGAAGCTTTCTTT.

The J gene is TRBJ1-1, the V gene TRBV6-1, with D unclear. The germline V gene has CDR1 MNHNS and CDR2 SASEGT. Trimming stripped 4 bases from V and 6 bases from J, with 9 bases between. The CDR3 extends over 12 amino acids. CDR3 amino acids: CASSGEIPEAFF. As DNA, the CDR3 is TGTGCCAGCAGTGGAGAAATCCCTGAAGCTTTCTTT.

The V and J genes are TRBV5-1 and TRBJ2-2; TRBD2 aligns across 15 bases. Germline V gene data show CDR1 as SGHRS and CDR2 as YFSETQ. With V trimmed by 0 bases and J by 4 bases, 10 bases remained unmatched. The CDR3 has 20 residues. CDR3 sequence reads: CASSLAGGLAGGGGTGELFF. The DNA of the CDR3 is TGCGCCAGCAGCTTGGCCGGGGGACTAGCGGGAGGAGGCGGCACCGGGGAGCTGTTTTTT. Full variable domain (remainder filled in from reference TRBV5-1 and TRBJ2-2): KAGVTQTPRYLIKTRGQQVTLSCSPISGHRSVSWYQQTPGQGLQFLFEYFSETQRNKGNFPGRFSGRQFSNSRSEMNVSTLELGDSALYLCASSLAGGLAGGGGTGELFFGEGSRLTVL.

V and J are TRBV25-1 and TRBJ2-3, with D uncertain. Trimming took off 4 bases at V and 2 bases at J, with 4 bases between the two ends. The germline CDR1 and CDR2 sequences are MGHDK and SYGVNS. The CDR3 runs 12 residues. CDR3 DNA: TGTGCCAGCAGTGGACTCACAGATACGCAGTATTTT. Its translation: CASSGLTDTQYF.

V is TRBV30 and J is TRBJ1-2; 9 nucleotides align to TRBD1. The CDR3 is 14 residues long. Germline lookup yields CDR1 GTSNPN and CDR2 SVGIG (reference sequence). The junction had 6 bases not matched to a gene; V was cut back by 4 bases and J by 3 bases. In nucleotides, the CDR3 is TGTGCCTGGACATACCGGGACAGGGACTATGGCTACACCTTC. This translates into CAWTYRDRDYGYTF.

This rearrangement joins TRBV7-2 to TRBJ2-1; 14 bases map to TRBD2. V lost 5 bases and J lost 8; bases outside the gene matches: 8. Germline CDR1 is SGHTA and CDR2 is FQGNSA. This CDR3 has 16 amino acids. CDR3 DNA sequence: TGTGCCAGCAGCCCCCGACTAGCGGGAGGGGGCCATGAGCAGTTCTTC. This encodes CASSPRLAGGGHEQFF.

This chain joins TRBV6-5 and TRBJ2-3, with D perhaps TRBD2 (6 bases). The CDR3 consists of 12 residues. Per the germline V gene, CDR1 is MNHEY and CDR2 is SVGAGI. V lost 4 bases, J lost 7 bases, and 9 bases lay in between. CDR3 sequence: CASSWGDYTQYF. The CDR3 coding sequence is TGTGCCAGCAGTTGGGGGGACTATACGCAGTATTTT.

This clone has a count of ten or more. V and J are TRBV6-5 and TRBJ2-1; a possible D gene is TRBD2 (6 bases). The CDR3 contains 11 residues. Trimming left V 6 bases short and J 10 bases short, with 10 bases between. The germline gives CDR1 MNHEY, CDR2 SVGAGI. The CDR3 spells CASRYGREQFF. CDR3 bases: TGTGCCAGCAGGTACGGGAGAGAGCAGTTCTTC.

This chain joins TRBV20-1 and TRBJ1-1; D is unresolved. The CDR3 is 11 residues long. Trimming took off 5 bases at V and 1 base at J, with 5 bases between the two ends. Germline loops: CDR1 DFQATT, CDR2 SNEGSKA (reference sequence). DNA for the CDR3: TGCAGTGCTTGGAGGAACACTGAAGCTTTCTTT. This codes for CSAWRNTEAFF.

The chain uses TRBV6-1 and TRBJ2-2; 7 bases match TRBD2. The CDR3 runs 14 residues. V trimming: 4 bases; J trimming: 6 bases; junction bases outside the gene matches: 5. Germline values: CDR1 MNHNS, CDR2 SASEGT. The CDR3 reads CASSGLAKSGELFF. CDR3 sequence (DNA): TGTGCCAGCAGTGGACTAGCTAAGTCCGGGGAGCTGTTTTTT.

This clone was observed a single time. CDR3 sequence reads: CASRPAVGANGANVLTF. CDR3 nucleotide sequence: TGTGCCAGCAGACCAGCTGTAGGGGCGAATGGGGCCAACGTCCTGACTTTC. V is TRBV27 and J is TRBJ2-6; tentative D call: TRBD1 (5 bases). V lost 6 bases to trimming and J lost 3 bases, with 18 bases between them. Germline assignment: CDR1 MNHEY and CDR2 SMNVEV (reference sequence). CDR3 size: 17 residues.

The chain combines TRBV6-5 with TRBJ1-3, with D maybe TRBD1 (5 bases). Germline V gene sequence: CDR1 MNHEY, CDR2 SVGAGI. V lost 6 bases and J 4 bases, leaving 10 bases between the germline ends. The CDR3 is made up of 13 amino acids. Here the CDR3 reads CASSLTDGNTIYF. The CDR3 DNA sequence: TGTGCCAGCAGCCTGACAGACGGAAACACCATATATTTT.

V is TRBV5-4 and J is TRBJ2-3; 7 nucleotides line up with TRBD1. The CDR3 is 16 amino acids. The V segment lost 4 bases and the J segment 3 bases; nucleotides outside the gene matches: 11. Germline assignment: CDR1 SGHNT and CDR2 YYREEE (reference sequence). The CDR3 DNA reads TGTGCCAGCAGCCCTCAACAGGGGACGGGGACAGATACGCAGTATTTT. As protein: CASSPQQGTGTDTQYF. The whole variable domain, remainder taken from reference TRBV5-4 and TRBJ2-3, is ETGVTQSPTHLIKTRGQQVTLRCSSQSGHNTVSWYQQALGQGPQFIFQYYREEENGRGNFPPRFSGLQFPNYSSELNVNALELDDSALYLCASSPQQGTGTDTQYFGPGTRLTVL.

This chain joins TRBV4-1 and TRBJ2-7; D is possibly TRBD2 (6 bases). Germline assignment: CDR1 MGHRA and CDR2 YSYEKL. V lost 1 base and J lost 0, with 19 bases in between. The CDR3 is 18 amino acids. CDR3 sequence reads: CASSQGWVLRDSSYEQYF. The CDR3 nucleotides read TGCGCCAGCAGCCAAGGCTGGGTATTGCGGGACTCCTCCTACGAGCAGTACTTC.

This chain joins TRBV9 and TRBJ2-5; D not resolved. This CDR3 spans 14 amino acids. V was cut by 6 bases and J by 5 bases, with 17 bases left in between. Per germline, CDR1 SGDLS and CDR2 YYNGEE. The CDR3 DNA sequence: TGTGCCAGCACGGAAGGAGTTCCGTGGGAGACCCAGTACTTC. Translation: CASTEGVPWETQYF.

By sample fraction, this clone is medium-sized. V is TRBV28 and J is TRBJ2-1; TRBD1 matches at 8 bases. The CDR3 spans 15 residues. J lost 6 bases, V lost 6 bases, and 10 bases had no gene match. In germline, CDR1 is MDHEN, CDR2 SYDVKM. The CDR3 loop is CASSPRQGLGNEQFF. The CDR3 bases are TGTGCCAGCAGCCCCAGACAGGGGCTGGGCAATGAGCAGTTCTTC.

Worth noting for this clone: Mismatch with germline at one junction end may stem from a read error. The chain combines TRBV28 with TRBJ1-1; D ambiguous. The CDR3 extends over 11 amino acids. Germline assignment: CDR1 MDHEN and CDR2 SYDVKM. The CDR3 DNA follows: TGCGCTACCACTCTAACCACTGAAGCTTTCTTT. It is translated as CATTLTTEAFF.

V is TRBV7-3 and J is TRBJ2-1, with a tentative D call TRBD2 (6 bases). The CDR3 has 14 amino acids. The V gene lost 3 bases and the J gene lost 9 bases, with 15 bases spanning the gap. Germline V gives CDR1 SGHTA, CDR2 FQGTGA. The CDR3 DNA reads TGTGCCAGCAGCTTCCAAGGGGTTAGCGGTGAGCAGTTCTTC. Translating it yields CASSFQGVSGEQFF.

The genes are TRBV5-6 and TRBJ2-7; the match to TRBD2 covers 9 bases. V lost 4 bases to trimming and J lost 3 bases; unmatched junction nucleotides: 2. CDR1 is SGHDT, CDR2 YYEEEE, per germline. This CDR3 has 13 amino acids. The CDR3 region is CASSPTSGYEQYF. The CDR3 nucleotides are TGTGCCAGCAGCCCGACTAGCGGCTACGAGCAGTACTTC.

CDR3 sequence: CASSLQPRGETQYF. For the CDR3, the DNA is TGTGCCAGCAGCCTACAGCCAAGGGGGGAGACCCAGTACTTC. This chain connects TRBV21-1 to TRBJ2-5; the table's D call TRBD1 went unverified against the DNA. TRBV21-1 is a pseudogene. The CDR3 consists of 14 residues.

The sample holds one count of this clone. The chain recombines TRBV10-1 with TRBJ2-7, with 7 nucleotides matching TRBD1. The CDR3 has 12 amino acids. CDR1 and CDR2 from the germline V gene are WNHNN and SYGVQD (reference sequence). V was clipped by 5 bases and J by 5 bases; unmatched bases: 3. CDR3 protein: CASSPTGDEQYF. CDR3 nucleotides: TGCGCCAGCAGTCCAACAGGGGACGAGCAGTACTTC.

This rearrangement joins TRBV28 to TRBJ1-1; 12 bases fit TRBD1. Trimming at V came to 3 bases and at J to 5 bases, leaving 7 bases not matched to a gene. Germline CDR1 is MDHEN and CDR2 is SYDVKM. This CDR3 region has 16 residues. CDR3 DNA: TGTGCCAGCAGTTTGGGGACAGGGGGCTCCTGGACTGAAGCTTTCTTT. It is translated as CASSLGTGGSWTEAFF. The full variable domain, its missing parts supplied by reference TRBV28 and TRBJ1-1, is DVKVTQSSRYLVKRTGEKVFLECVQDMDHENMFWYRQDPGLGLRLIYFSYDVKMKEKGDIPEGYSVSREKKERFSLILESASTNQTSMYLCASSLGTGGSWTEAFFGQGTRLTVV.

This clone was observed a handful of times. J is TRBJ2-3 and V is TRBV25-1; TRBD2 matches at 15 bases. Per the germline V gene, CDR1 is MGHDK and CDR2 is SYGVNS. The CDR3 consists of 15 residues. Trimming removed 7 bases from V and 6 bases from J; junction bases left unmatched: 5. The DNA of the CDR3 is TGTGCCAGCAACGTCGGGACTAGCGGGAGGGATACGCAGTATTTT. Its protein is CASNVGTSGRDTQYF.

The chain is built from TRBV5-1 and TRBJ2-7, with 8 bases lining up with TRBD1. V trimming: 3 bases; J trimming: 5 bases; junction bases outside the gene matches: 10. Germline assignment: CDR1 SGHRS and CDR2 YFSETQ. This CDR3 contains 15 residues. The CDR3 sequence is CASSSTGQVLNEQYF. Written as DNA, the CDR3 is TGCGCCAGCAGCTCTACGGGACAGGTGCTTAACGAGCAGTACTTC.

The chain uses TRBV19 and TRBJ1-1; 8 positions agree with TRBD1. This CDR3 spans 15 amino acids. J lost 10 bases, V lost 3 bases, and 13 bases had no gene match. The germline gives CDR1 LNHDA, CDR2 SQIVND (reference sequence). The CDR3 region is CASSIRGPPGRRAFF. In DNA form, the CDR3 reads TGTGCCAGTAGTATCAGGGGGCCCCCGGGGAGGAGAGCTTTCTTT.

The chain recombines TRBV6-5 with TRBJ1-1, with 12 bases lining up with TRBD1. This CDR3 is 15 amino acids long. Looked up from germline, CDR1 is MNHEY and CDR2 is SVGAGI. Unmatched junction bases numbered 7, after V lost 4 bases and J lost 7 bases. The CDR3 spells CASSWDRGPSGEAFF. CDR3 nucleotide sequence: TGTGCCAGCAGTTGGGACAGGGGGCCGTCTGGTGAAGCTTTCTTT.

The chain recombines TRBV5-1 with TRBJ2-2; maybe TRBD1 (5 bases). This CDR3 has 11 residues. V lost 7 bases to trimming and J lost 8 bases, with 9 bases between them. CDR1 is SGHRS, CDR2 YFSETQ, per germline. The CDR3 DNA is TGCGCCAGCGGGGCTTCGGGGGAGCTGTTTTTT. It specifies CASGASGELFF.

V and J are TRBV6-5 and TRBJ2-2, with 7 bases matching TRBD2. The germline CDR1 and CDR2 sequences are MNHEY and SVGAGI. With 7 bases clipped from V and 6 bases from J, the junction kept 2 bases outside the gene matches. The CDR3 is 12 residues long. The CDR3 coding sequence is TGTGCCAGCACACGGGGGGCCGGGGAGCTGTTTTTT. Translated: CASTRGAGELFF.